The clone carrying this T cell receptor (beta chain) was counted many times. What it recognizes is unknown. TCRdb analysed the multiplex PCR reads with MiXCR anew, one entry per CDR3 protein. The top ten clones hold roughly 1.1% of a sample with around 300,000 distinct CDR3 sequences, around 30% of them seen once. Germline V gene data show CDR1 as LNHDA and CDR2 as SQIVND (reference sequence). CDR3 length equals 14 residues. Trimming shortened V by 5 bases and J by 1 base, and 11 bases separated the two germline ends. Breast cancer patients provided tissue from their axillary draining lymph nodes. This sample was taken from a study of breast tumors, draining lymph nodes, adjacent tissues. General study findings and limits: Tumor repertoires ranked between lymph nodes and nontumor tissue in diversity, with V and J gene preferences.

The chain joins TRBV19 to TRBJ2-5, with D possibly TRBD2 on 7 matching bases. The sequencing input was axillary lymph node tissue. The receptor comes from a female donor with breast cancer. Some clones in this sample may be carry-over from other donors' samples. CDR3 sequence: CASSAGGAQETQYF. CDR3 DNA: TGTGCCAGTAGTGCTGGGGGGGCCCAAGAGACCCAGTACTTC.